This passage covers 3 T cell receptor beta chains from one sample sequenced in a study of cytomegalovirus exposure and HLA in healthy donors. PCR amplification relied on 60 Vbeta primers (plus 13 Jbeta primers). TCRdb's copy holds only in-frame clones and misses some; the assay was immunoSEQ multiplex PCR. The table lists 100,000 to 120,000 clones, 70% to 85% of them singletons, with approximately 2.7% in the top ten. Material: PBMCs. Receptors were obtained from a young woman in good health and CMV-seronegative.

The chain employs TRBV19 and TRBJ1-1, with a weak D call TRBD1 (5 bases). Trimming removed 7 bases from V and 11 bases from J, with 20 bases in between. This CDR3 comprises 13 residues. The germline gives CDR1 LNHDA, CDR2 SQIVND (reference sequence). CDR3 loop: CASNPGAFTEAFF. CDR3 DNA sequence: TGTGCCAGTAACCCTGGGGCCTTCACGGAGGCTTTCTTT.

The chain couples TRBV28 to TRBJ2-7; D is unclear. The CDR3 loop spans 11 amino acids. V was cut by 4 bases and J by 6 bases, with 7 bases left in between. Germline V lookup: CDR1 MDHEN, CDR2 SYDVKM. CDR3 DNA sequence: TGTGCCAGCAGTTGGGCTGGCGAGCAGTACTTC. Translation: CASSWAGEQYF.

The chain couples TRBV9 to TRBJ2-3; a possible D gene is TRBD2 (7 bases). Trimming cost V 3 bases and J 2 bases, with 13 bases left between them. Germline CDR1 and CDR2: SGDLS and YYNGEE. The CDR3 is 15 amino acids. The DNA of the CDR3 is TGTGCCAGCAGCGAGGGGGGGACTAACACAGATACGCAGTATTTT. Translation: CASSEGGTNTDTQYF.